These 21 T cell receptor beta chains share one sample of origin, sequenced in a study of shared clonotypes between healthy human individuals. Profiled with immunoSEQ multiplex PCR; TCRdb holds only in-frame clones, not every one. Counted here are approximately 1,000,000 clones, approximately 80% occurring once; the ten biggest clones make up 0.85% to 1%. Source material: memory CD4+ T cells from PBMCs. Subset meaning: CD45RA-negative fraction. The receptors shown here come from a man between 18 and 35 years old in good health. Some clones in this sample may be carry-over from other donors' samples.

The V gene is TRBV5-4, the J gene TRBJ1-1, with D possibly TRBD1 on 5 matching bases. This CDR3 has 13 amino acids. CDR1 is SGHNT and CDR2 is YYREEE in the germline V gene (reference sequence). V was cut by 2 bases and J by 6 bases, with 11 bases left in between. The CDR3 reads CASSFSGSPEAFF. For the CDR3, the DNA is TGTGCCAGCAGCTTTTCAGGGAGCCCTGAAGCTTTCTTT.

This chain uses TRBV10-1 with TRBJ1-4; 8 bases are shared with TRBD1. The V gene's germline CDR1 is WNHNN and CDR2 SYGVQD (reference sequence). The CDR3 extends over 14 amino acids. V shed 11 bases, J shed 0 bases, and the junction held 5 bases outside the gene matches. The CDR3 reads CAAYRGSTNEKLFF. CDR3 bases: TGCGCCGCCTACAGGGGGTCAACTAATGAAAAACTGTTTTTT.

The rearrangement links TRBV2 to TRBJ1-2; D is uncertain. Trimming removed 3 bases from V and 8 bases from J, with 16 bases in between. The CDR3 is 14 residues long. The germline CDR1 and CDR2 sequences are SNHLY and FYNNEI. The CDR3 protein is CASSEDHLLGGYTF. The CDR3 DNA follows: TGTGCCAGCAGTGAGGACCACCTATTAGGGGGCTACACCTTC. Full variable domain (remainder filled in from reference TRBV2 and TRBJ1-2): EPEVTQTPSHQVTQMGQEVILRCVPISNHLYFYWYRQILGQKVEFLVSFYNNEISEKSEIFDDQFSVERPDGSNFTLKIRSTKLEDSAMYFCASSEDHLLGGYTFGSGTRLTVV.

This sequence joins TRBV7-3 and TRBJ2-7; D might be TRBD1 or TRBD2, each matching 6 bases. Germline CDR1 is SGHTA and CDR2 is FQGTGA. The CDR3 has 19 residues. V was pared by 2 bases and J by 2 bases, with 25 bases between. Here the CDR3 reads CASSLSGIRSGDKAYEQYF. The CDR3 nucleotides are TGTGCCAGCAGCTTATCTGGTATTCGTTCGGGGGACAAGGCCTACGAGCAGTACTTC.

The V and J genes are TRBV6-6 and TRBJ1-1; 10 nucleotides align to TRBD1. The length of the CDR3 is 13 residues. Trimming took 10 bases from V and 2 from J; bases not matched to a gene: 4. Per the germline V gene, CDR1 is MNHNY and CDR2 is SVGAGI (reference sequence). As DNA, the CDR3 is TGTGCCAACCGGGACAGGGGTAACACTGAAGCTTTCTTT. Translated, it gives CANRDRGNTEAFF.

Details on this clone: One end of the junction does not line up with germline, which may come from a read error. The chain has TRBV7-7 and TRBJ2-5; TRBD2 agrees at 13 bases. Germline V gives CDR1 SSHAT, CDR2 FNYEAQ (reference sequence). This CDR3 is built from 15 residues. The CDR3 spells CASSLGLAGEETQYF. CDR3 bases: TGTGCTAGCAGCCTCGGACTAGCGGGAGAGGAGACCCAGTACTTC.

This clone showed up just once. This chain links TRBV5-6 with TRBJ1-3; D perhaps matches TRBD1 (5 bases). The CDR3 runs 13 residues. Germline-derived CDR1 and CDR2 are SGHDT and YYEEEE. The V end was cut by 4 bases, the J end by 9 bases, with 14 bases between. CDR3 sequence: CASSPGTSGTIYF. The DNA for the CDR3 is TGTGCCAGCAGCCCCGGGACCTCGGGCACCATATATTTT.

V gene TRBV27 combines with J gene TRBJ2-7, with D possibly being TRBD2 (5 bases). Germline V gene data show CDR1 as MNHEY and CDR2 as SMNVEV (reference sequence). V was shortened by 5 bases and J by 2 bases, with 16 bases between the two germline ends. The CDR3 runs 15 residues. For the CDR3, the DNA is TGTGCCAGCAGTAGTCGGGGAGCGGTCCCCTACGAGCAGTACTTC. It specifies CASSSRGAVPYEQYF.

This clone was observed at least ten times. The V gene is TRBV18, the J gene TRBJ1-5; TRBD1 aligns across 9 bases. V lost 3 bases to trimming and J lost 4 bases; unmatched junction nucleotides: 4. CDR1 is KGHSH and CDR2 is LQKENI in the germline V gene. The CDR3 extends over 15 amino acids. CDR3 coding DNA: TGTGCCAGCTCACCGGGACAGGGACGGAATCAGCCCCAGCATTTT. This encodes CASSPGQGRNQPQHF.

The genes are TRBV4-1 and TRBJ2-5, with 8 bases lining up with TRBD1. V lost 6 bases to trimming and J lost 2 bases; unmatched junction nucleotides: 5. Per germline, CDR1 MGHRA and CDR2 YSYEKL. The CDR3 runs to 14 residues. CDR3 sequence (DNA): TGCGCCAGCAGTTCCACAGGGGGGCAAGAGACCCAGTACTTC. Protein product: CASSSTGGQETQYF.

The rearrangement links TRBV7-2 to TRBJ2-3, with TRBD2 matching 7 bases. With 1 base clipped from V and 1 base from J, the junction kept 2 bases outside the gene matches. Germline lookup yields CDR1 SGHTA and CDR2 FQGNSA. The CDR3 has 15 amino acids. In DNA, the CDR3 is TGTGCCAGCAGCTTAGGGGGAGGGGGCACAGATACGCAGTATTTT. Protein product: CASSLGGGGTDTQYF.

On this clone: It is likely a read error: a sequence one base away is far more abundant. The genes are TRBV30 and TRBJ1-2; TRBD1 matches at 9 bases. CDR1 GTSNPN and CDR2 SVGIG come from the germline V gene (reference sequence). The CDR3 consists of 14 residues. CDR3 sequence (DNA): TGTGCCCGGAGTCGCCGGGACAGGGACTATGGCTACACCTTC. Translating gives CARSRRDRDYGYTF.

Concerning this clone: Other DNA sequences of this sample code for an identical CDR3. The chain employs TRBV18 and TRBJ2-2, with no clear D. V lost 2 bases and J 1 base, leaving 5 bases between the germline ends. The V gene's germline CDR1 is KGHSH and CDR2 LQKENI. The CDR3 spans 14 residues. The CDR3 DNA follows: TGTGCCAGCTCACCAAGGCAGAACACCGGGGAGCTGTTTTTT. It specifies CASSPRQNTGELFF.

Concerning this clone: At the DNA level, this CDR3 is encoded by other sequences in the same sample as well. The chain recombines TRBV27 with TRBJ2-3, with TRBD2 matching over 14 bases. CDR3 length: 13 residues. CDR1 MNHEY and CDR2 SMNVEV come from the germline V gene (reference sequence). With 8 bases clipped from V and 6 bases from J, the junction kept 1 base outside the gene matches. The CDR3 protein is CASRLAGGDTQYF. The CDR3 DNA reads as TGTGCCAGCCGACTAGCGGGAGGGGATACGCAGTATTTT.

There are a few counts of this clone. This sequence may be a read error, since a much larger clone differs from it by one base. V usage is TRBV10-3 and J usage is TRBJ1-1; D is perhaps TRBD1 (5 bases). Germline V CDR1 and CDR2: ENHRY, SYGVKD. The V gene lost 4 bases and the J gene lost 1 base, with 7 bases spanning the gap. This CDR3 spans 13 amino acids. The CDR3 spells CAISGQPNTEAFF. The DNA of the CDR3 is TGTGCCATCAGTGGACAGCCGAACACTGAAGCTTTCTTT.

The chain recombines TRBV19 with TRBJ2-1; 7 bases match TRBD2. Trimming at V came to 4 bases and at J to 7 bases, leaving 10 bases not matched to a gene. This CDR3 is built from 15 residues. Per germline, CDR1 LNHDA and CDR2 SQIVND (reference sequence). The CDR3 DNA is TGTGCCAGTAGTACCCAAGCGGGATCGCTTAATGAGCAGTTCTTC. This translates into CASSTQAGSLNEQFF.

This clone was seen more than once but under ten times. The J gene is TRBJ2-2, the V gene TRBV5-1; TRBD2 might be the D (7 bases). This CDR3 is built from 16 residues. Germline values: CDR1 SGHRS, CDR2 YFSETQ. V shed 1 base and J shed 4 bases, with 14 bases lying between them. The CDR3: CASSLTAGEGTGELFF. The CDR3 nucleotides read TGCGCCAGCAGCTTGACGGCAGGGGAGGGCACCGGGGAGCTGTTTTTT.

The V call is TRBV7-6, the J call TRBJ1-1; D remains ambiguous. The CDR3 spans 12 residues. Trimming shortened V by 5 bases and J by 2 bases, and 6 bases separated the two germline ends. Germline V gene sequence: CDR1 SGHVS, CDR2 FNYEAQ. The CDR3 loop is CASSRGNTEAFF. In DNA, the CDR3 is TGTGCCAGCAGCCGCGGTAACACTGAAGCTTTCTTT.

The rearrangement uses TRBV19 and TRBJ2-3, with 9 bases fitting TRBD1. The CDR3 is 14 amino acids. Trimming removed 5 bases from V and 5 bases from J; junction bases left unmatched: 5. Germline V gene lookup returns CDR1 LNHDA and CDR2 SQIVND (reference sequence). CDR3 sequence reads: CASSGYRGQDTQYF. Here the CDR3 DNA reads TGTGCCAGTAGTGGCTACAGGGGGCAAGATACGCAGTATTTT.

The chain combines TRBV5-4 with TRBJ2-5; TRBD1 aligns across 9 bases. The length of the CDR3 is 15 residues. Germline V gene data show CDR1 as SGHNT and CDR2 as YYREEE (reference sequence). V trimming: 0 bases; J trimming: 4 bases; junction bases outside the gene matches: 4. This chain's CDR3 is CASSLVTGGGETQYF. The CDR3 bases are TGTGCCAGCAGCTTGGTAACAGGGGGCGGAGAGACCCAGTACTTC.

A remark on this clone: The sample has other DNA sequences that encode this CDR3 too. The gene calls are TRBV2 and TRBJ2-1; D remains unclear. V gave up 6 bases and J gave up 0 bases, with 12 bases separating them. Per the germline V gene, CDR1 is SNHLY and CDR2 is FYNNEI. CDR3 length: 15 residues. This CDR3 reads CASRRTESSYNEQFF. CDR3 coding DNA: TGTGCCAGCAGGAGAACTGAAAGCTCCTACAATGAGCAGTTCTTC.